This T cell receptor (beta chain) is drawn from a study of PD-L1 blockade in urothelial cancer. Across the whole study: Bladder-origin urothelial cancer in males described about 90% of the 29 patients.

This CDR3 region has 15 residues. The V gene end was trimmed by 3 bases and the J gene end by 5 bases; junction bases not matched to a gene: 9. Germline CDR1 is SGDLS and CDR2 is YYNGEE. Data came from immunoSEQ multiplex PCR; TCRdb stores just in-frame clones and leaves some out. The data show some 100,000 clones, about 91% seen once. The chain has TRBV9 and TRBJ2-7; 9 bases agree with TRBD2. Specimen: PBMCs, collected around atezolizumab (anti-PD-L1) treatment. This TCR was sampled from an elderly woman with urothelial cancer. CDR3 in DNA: TGTGCCAGCAGCGAGAAGGCTAGCGGGATCCACGAGCAGTACTTC. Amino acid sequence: CASSEKASGIHEQYF.